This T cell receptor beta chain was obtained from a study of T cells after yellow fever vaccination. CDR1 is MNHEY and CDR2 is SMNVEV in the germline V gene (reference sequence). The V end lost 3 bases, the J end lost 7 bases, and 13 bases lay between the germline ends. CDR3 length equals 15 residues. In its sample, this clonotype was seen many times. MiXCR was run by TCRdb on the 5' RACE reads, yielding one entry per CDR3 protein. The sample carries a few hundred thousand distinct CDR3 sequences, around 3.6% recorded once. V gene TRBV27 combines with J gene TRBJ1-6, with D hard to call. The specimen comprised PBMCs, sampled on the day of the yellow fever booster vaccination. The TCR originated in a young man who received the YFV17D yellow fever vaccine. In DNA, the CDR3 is TGTGCCAGCAGTTTGTTTTCGGTTGGGAATTCACCCCTCCACTTT. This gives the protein CASSLFSVGNSPLHF.